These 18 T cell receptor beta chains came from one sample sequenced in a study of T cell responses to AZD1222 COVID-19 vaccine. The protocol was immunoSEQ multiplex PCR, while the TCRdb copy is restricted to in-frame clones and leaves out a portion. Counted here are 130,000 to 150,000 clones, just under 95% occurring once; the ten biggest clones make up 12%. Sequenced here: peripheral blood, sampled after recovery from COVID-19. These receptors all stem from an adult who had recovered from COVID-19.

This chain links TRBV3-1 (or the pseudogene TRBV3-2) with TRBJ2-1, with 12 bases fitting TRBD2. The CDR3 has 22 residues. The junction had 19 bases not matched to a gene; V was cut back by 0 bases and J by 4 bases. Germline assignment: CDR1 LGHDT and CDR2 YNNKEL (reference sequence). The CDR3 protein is CASSQDRLGTGLAGPIYNEQFF. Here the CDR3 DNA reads TGTGCCAGCAGCCAAGATCGGCTGGGCACCGGACTAGCGGGGCCCATATACAATGAGCAGTTCTTC.

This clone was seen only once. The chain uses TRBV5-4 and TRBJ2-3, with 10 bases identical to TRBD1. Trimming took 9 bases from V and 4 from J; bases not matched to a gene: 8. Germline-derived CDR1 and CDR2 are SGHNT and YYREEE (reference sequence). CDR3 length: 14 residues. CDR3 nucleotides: TGTGCCACCGCGACAGGGGGCGGGGCAGATACGCAGTATTTT. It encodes CATATGGGADTQYF. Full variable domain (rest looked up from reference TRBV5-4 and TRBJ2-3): ETGVTQSPTHLIKTRGQQVTLRCSSQSGHNTVSWYQQALGQGPQFIFQYYREEENGRGNFPPRFSGLQFPNYSSELNVNALELDDSALYLCATATGGGADTQYFGPGTRLTVL.

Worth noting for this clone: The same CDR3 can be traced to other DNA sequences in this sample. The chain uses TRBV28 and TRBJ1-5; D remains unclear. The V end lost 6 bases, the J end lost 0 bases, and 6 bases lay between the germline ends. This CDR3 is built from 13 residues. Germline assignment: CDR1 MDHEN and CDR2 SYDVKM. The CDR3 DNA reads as TGTGCCAGCAGCTTGGGTAGCAATCAGCCCCAGCATTTT. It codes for CASSLGSNQPQHF.

CDR3 in amino acids: CAWIPGQGPLWGEKLFF. The CDR3 DNA reads as TGTGCCTGGATCCCGGGACAGGGCCCCCTCTGGGGTGAAAAACTGTTTTTT. The V call is TRBV30, the J call TRBJ1-4, with 9 bases fitting TRBD1. There are 17 residues in the CDR3. Germline V gives CDR1 GTSNPN, CDR2 SVGIG (reference sequence). Trimming cost V 4 bases and J 7 bases; bases outside gene matches: 16.

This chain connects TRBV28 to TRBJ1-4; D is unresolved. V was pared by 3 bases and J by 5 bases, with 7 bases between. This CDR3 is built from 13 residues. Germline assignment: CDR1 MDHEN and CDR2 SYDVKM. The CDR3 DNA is TGTGCCAGCAGTTTGGTGGAGAATGAAAAACTGTTTTTT. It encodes CASSLVENEKLFF.

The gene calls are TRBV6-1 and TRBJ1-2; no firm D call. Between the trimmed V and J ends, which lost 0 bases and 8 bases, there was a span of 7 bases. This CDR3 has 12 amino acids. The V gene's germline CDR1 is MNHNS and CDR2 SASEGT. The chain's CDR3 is CASSEAHQGYTF. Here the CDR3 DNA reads TGTGCCAGCAGTGAAGCGCATCAAGGCTACACCTTC.

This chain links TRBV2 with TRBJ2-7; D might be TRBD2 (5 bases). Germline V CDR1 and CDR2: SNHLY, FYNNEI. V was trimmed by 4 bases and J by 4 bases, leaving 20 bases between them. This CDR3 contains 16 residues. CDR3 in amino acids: CASSVGPPGLTYEQYF. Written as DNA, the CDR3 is TGTGCCAGCAGTGTAGGGCCCCCAGGACTCACGTACGAGCAGTACTTC.

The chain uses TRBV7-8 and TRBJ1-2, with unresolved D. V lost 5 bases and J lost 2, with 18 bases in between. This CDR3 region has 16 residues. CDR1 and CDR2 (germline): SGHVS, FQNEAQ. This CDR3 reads CASSPGWRLINYGYTF. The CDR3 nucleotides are TGTGCCAGCAGCCCCGGGTGGAGGTTAATAAACTATGGCTACACCTTC. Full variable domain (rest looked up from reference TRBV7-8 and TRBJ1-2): GAGVSQSPRYKVAKRGQDVALRCDPISGHVSLFWYQQALGQGPEFLTYFQNEAQLDKSGLPSDRFFAERPEGSVSTLKIQRTQQEDSAVYLCASSPGWRLINYGYTFGSGTRLTVV.

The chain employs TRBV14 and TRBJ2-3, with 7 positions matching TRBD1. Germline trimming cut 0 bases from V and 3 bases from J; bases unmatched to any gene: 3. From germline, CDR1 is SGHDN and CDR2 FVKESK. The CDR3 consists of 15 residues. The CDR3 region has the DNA TGTGCCAGCAGCCAAGAGTTGACAGGGACAGATACGCAGTATTTT. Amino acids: CASSQELTGTDTQYF.

The CDR3 loop is CASSYSTLNEKLFF. The DNA of the CDR3 is TGTGCCAGCAGTTACTCAACCCTTAATGAAAAACTGTTTTTT. The chain carries TRBV6-5 and TRBJ1-4; D is ambiguous. V was pared by 0 bases and J by 4 bases, with 6 bases between. Per the germline V gene, CDR1 is MNHEY and CDR2 is SVGAGI. The CDR3 consists of 14 residues.

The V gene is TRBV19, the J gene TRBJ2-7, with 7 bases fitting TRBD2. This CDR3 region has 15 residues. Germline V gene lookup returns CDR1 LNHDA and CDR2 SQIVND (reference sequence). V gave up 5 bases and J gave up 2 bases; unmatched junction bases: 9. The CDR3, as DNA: TGTGCCAGTAGTCCTCCCGGACTAGGGGCCTACGAGCAGTACTTC. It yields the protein CASSPPGLGAYEQYF.

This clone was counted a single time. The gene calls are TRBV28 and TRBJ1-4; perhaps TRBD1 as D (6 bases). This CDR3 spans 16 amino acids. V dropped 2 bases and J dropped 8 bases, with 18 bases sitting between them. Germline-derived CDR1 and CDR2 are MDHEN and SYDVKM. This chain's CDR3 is CASSLTRAGAQEKLFF. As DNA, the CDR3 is TGTGCCAGCAGTTTAACGCGGGCGGGGGCGCAGGAAAAACTGTTTTTT. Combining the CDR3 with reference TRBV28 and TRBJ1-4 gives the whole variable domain DVKVTQSSRYLVKRTGEKVFLECVQDMDHENMFWYRQDPGLGLRLIYFSYDVKMKEKGDIPEGYSVSREKKERFSLILESASTNQTSMYLCASSLTRAGAQEKLFFGSGTQLSVL.

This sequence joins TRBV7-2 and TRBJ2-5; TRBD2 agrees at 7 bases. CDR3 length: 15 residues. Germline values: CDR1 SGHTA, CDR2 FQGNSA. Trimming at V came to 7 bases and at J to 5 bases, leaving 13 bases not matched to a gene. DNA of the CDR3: TGTGCCAGCAAAATAAGCGGGACCCCTCGGGAGACCCAGTACTTC. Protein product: CASKISGTPRETQYF.

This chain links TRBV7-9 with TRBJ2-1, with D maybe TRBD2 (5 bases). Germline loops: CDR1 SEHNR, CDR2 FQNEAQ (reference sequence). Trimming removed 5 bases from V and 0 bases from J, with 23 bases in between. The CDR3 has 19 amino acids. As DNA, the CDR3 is TGTGCCAGCAGCCCGGATACTAGTGAGACCATTAGCTCCTACAATGAGCAGTTCTTC. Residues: CASSPDTSETISSYNEQFF.

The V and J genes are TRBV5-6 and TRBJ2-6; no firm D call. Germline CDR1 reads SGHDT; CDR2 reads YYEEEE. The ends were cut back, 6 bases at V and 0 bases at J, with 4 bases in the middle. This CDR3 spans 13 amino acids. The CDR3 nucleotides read TGTGCCAGCACCTCCTCTGGGGCCAACGTCCTGACTTTC. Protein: CASTSSGANVLTF.

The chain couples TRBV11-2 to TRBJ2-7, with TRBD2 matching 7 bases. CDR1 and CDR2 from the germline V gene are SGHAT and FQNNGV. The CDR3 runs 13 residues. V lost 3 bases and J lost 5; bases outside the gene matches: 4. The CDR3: CASSLGGIDEQYF. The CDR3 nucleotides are TGTGCCAGCAGCTTGGGAGGGATCGACGAGCAGTACTTC.

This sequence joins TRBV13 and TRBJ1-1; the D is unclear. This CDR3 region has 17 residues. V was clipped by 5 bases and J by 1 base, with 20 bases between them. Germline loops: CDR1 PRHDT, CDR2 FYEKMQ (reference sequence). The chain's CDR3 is CASSLQLITGKNTEAFF. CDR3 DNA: TGTGCCAGCAGCCTTCAATTGATAACCGGGAAGAACACTGAAGCTTTCTTT.

Written as DNA, the CDR3 is TGTGCCAGCAGCCCGCGACTAGTAGCCTACGAGCAGTACTTC. Its translation: CASSPRLVAYEQYF. The chain carries TRBV5-6 and TRBJ2-7, with D tentatively TRBD2 (6 bases). Trimming removed 4 bases from V and 2 bases from J, with 13 bases in between. This CDR3 is 14 amino acids long. The germline gives CDR1 SGHDT, CDR2 YYEEEE. Full variable domain (outside the CDR3, taken from reference TRBV5-6 and TRBJ2-7): DAGVTQSPTHLIKTRGQQVTLRCSPKSGHDTVSWYQQALGQGPQFIFQYYEEEERQRGNFPDRFSGHQFPNYSSELNVNALLLGDSALYLCASSPRLVAYEQYFGPGTRLTVT.